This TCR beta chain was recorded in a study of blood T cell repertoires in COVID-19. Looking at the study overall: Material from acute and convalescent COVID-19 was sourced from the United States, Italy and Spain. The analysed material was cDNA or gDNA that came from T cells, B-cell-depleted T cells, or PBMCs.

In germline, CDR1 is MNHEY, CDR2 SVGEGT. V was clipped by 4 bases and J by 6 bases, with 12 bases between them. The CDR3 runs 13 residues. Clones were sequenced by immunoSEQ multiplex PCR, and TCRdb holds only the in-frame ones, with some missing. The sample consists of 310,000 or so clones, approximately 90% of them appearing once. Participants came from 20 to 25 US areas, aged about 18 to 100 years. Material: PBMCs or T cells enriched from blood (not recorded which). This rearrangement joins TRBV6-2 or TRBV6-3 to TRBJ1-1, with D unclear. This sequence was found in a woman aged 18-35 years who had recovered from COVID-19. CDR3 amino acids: CASSSDAAAEAFF. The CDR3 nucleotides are TGTGCCAGCAGTTCTGACGCGGCAGCTGAAGCTTTCTTT.